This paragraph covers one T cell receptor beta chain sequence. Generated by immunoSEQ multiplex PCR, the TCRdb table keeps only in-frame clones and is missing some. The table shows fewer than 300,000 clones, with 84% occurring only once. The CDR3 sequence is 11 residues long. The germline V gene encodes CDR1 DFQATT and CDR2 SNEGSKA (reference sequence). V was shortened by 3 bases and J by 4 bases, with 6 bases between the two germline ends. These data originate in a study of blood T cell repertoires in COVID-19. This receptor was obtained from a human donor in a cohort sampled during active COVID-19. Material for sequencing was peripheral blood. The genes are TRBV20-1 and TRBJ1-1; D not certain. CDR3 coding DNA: TGCAGTGCTAGCGTTCGCACTGAAGCTTTCTTT. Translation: CSASVRTEAFF.